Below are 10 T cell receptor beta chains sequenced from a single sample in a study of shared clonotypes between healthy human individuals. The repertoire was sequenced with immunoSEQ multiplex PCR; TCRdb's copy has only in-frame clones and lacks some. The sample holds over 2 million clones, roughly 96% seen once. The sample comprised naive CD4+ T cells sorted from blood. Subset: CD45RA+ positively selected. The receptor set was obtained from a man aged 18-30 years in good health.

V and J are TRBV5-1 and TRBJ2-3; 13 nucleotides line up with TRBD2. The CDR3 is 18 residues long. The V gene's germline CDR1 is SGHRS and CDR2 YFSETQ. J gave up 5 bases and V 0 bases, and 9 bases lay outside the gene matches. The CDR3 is CASSLVLAGGPVGDTQYF. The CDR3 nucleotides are TGCGCCAGCAGCTTGGTACTAGCGGGAGGGCCGGTCGGAGATACGCAGTATTTT. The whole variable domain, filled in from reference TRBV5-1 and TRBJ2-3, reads KAGVTQTPRYLIKTRGQQVTLSCSPISGHRSVSWYQQTPGQGLQFLFEYFSETQRNKGNFPGRFSGRQFSNSRSEMNVSTLELGDSALYLCASSLVLAGGPVGDTQYFGPGTRLTVL.

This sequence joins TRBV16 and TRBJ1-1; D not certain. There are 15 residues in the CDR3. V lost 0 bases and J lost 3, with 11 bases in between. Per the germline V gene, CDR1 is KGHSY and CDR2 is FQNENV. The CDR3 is CASSQSIGVDTEAFF. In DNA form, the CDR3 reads TGTGCCAGCAGCCAATCGATTGGAGTAGACACTGAAGCTTTCTTT.

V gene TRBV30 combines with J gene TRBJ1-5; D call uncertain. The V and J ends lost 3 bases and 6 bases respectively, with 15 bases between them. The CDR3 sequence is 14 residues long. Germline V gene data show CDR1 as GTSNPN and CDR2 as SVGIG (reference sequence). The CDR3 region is CAWSPAGYGQPQHF. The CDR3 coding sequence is TGTGCCTGGAGCCCGGCGGGGTACGGTCAGCCCCAGCATTTT.

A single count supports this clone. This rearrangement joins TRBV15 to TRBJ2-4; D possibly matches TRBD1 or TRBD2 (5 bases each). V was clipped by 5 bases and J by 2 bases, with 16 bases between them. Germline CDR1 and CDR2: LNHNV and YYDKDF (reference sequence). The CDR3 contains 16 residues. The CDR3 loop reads CATSRGRTHPKNIQYF. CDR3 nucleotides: TGTGCCACCAGCCGGGGCCGGACCCACCCCAAAAACATTCAGTACTTC.

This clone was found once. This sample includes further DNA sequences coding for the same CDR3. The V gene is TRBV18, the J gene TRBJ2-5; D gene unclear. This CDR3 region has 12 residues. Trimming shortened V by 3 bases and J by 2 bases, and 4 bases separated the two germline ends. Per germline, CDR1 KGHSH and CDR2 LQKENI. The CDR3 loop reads CASSPQQETQYF. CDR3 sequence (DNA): TGTGCCAGCTCACCCCAGCAAGAGACCCAGTACTTC.

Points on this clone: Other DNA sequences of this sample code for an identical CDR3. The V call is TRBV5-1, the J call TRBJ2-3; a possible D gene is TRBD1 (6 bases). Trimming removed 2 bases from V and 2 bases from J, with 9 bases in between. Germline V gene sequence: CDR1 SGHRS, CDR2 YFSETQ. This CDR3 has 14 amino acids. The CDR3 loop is CASSLGGHTDTQYF. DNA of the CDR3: TGCGCCAGCAGCTTAGGGGGACACACAGATACGCAGTATTTT.

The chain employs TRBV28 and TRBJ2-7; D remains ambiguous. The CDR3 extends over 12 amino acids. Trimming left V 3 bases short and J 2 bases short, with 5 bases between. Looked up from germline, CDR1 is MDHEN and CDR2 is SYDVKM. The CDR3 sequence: CASSFFAYEQYF. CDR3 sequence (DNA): TGTGCCAGCAGTTTTTTCGCCTACGAGCAGTACTTC. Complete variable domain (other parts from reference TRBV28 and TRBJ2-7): DVKVTQSSRYLVKRTGEKVFLECVQDMDHENMFWYRQDPGLGLRLIYFSYDVKMKEKGDIPEGYSVSREKKERFSLILESASTNQTSMYLCASSFFAYEQYFGPGTRLTVT.

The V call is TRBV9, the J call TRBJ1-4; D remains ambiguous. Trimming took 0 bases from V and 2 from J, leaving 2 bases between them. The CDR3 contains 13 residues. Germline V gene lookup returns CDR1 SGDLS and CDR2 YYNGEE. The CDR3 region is CASSVGTNEKLFF. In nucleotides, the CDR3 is TGTGCCAGCAGCGTAGGGACTAATGAAAAACTGTTTTTT.

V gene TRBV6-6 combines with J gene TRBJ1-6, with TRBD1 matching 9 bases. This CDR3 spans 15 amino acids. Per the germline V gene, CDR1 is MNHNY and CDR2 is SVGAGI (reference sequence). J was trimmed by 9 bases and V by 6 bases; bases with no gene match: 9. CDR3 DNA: TGTGCCAGCAGCCTACAGGGGGCGCTGCTTTCACCCCTCCACTTT. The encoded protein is CASSLQGALLSPLHF.

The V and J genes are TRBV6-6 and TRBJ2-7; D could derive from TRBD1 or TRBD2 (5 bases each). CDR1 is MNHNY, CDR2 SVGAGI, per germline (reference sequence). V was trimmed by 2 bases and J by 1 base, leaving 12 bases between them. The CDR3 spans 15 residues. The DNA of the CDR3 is TGTGCCAGCAGTTACGTGGAGAGGGGTTCCTACGAGCAGTACTTC. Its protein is CASSYVERGSYEQYF.